This T cell receptor (beta chain) was profiled in a study of cytomegalovirus exposure and HLA in healthy donors. The CDR3 has 13 residues. Per germline, CDR1 MGHRA and CDR2 YSYEKL. Between the trimmed V and J ends, which lost 4 bases and 11 bases, there was a span of 14 bases. The PCR made use of 60 Vbeta and 13 Jbeta primers. Data came from immunoSEQ multiplex PCR; TCRdb stores just in-frame clones and leaves some out. The table has tens of thousands of clones, more than 65% seen once. This clone has only a few counts. Sample: PBMCs. The receptor was isolated from a girl aged 2-10 years in good health and CMV-seropositive. This chain joins TRBV4-1 and TRBJ1-4; D might be TRBD1 (6 bases). The DNA for the CDR3 is TGCGCCAGCAGCCTAGGACAGCCCGGGAAACTGTTTTTT. Translation: CASSLGQPGKLFF.